The clone carrying this T cell receptor (beta chain) was observed a few times. Its matching antigen is unknown. TCRdb's table, derived via immunoSEQ multiplex PCR, lists solely in-frame clones and lacks some. Among around 160,000 clones listed, around 86% were seen once. The data stem from a study of T cell responses to AZD1222 COVID-19 vaccine. Study-wide results and limits: In the spike-specific TCR repertoire, nearly half reportedly target unmutated variant regions.

The germline V gene encodes CDR1 SEHNR and CDR2 FQNEAQ (reference sequence). The CDR3 has 14 amino acids. The V segment lost 2 bases and the J segment 4 bases; nucleotides outside the gene matches: 4. The TCR originated in an adult in good health. This chain uses TRBV7-9 with TRBJ1-1, with TRBD1 matching over 7 bases. The specimen comprised peripheral blood, sampled on day 0 of MenACWY control vaccination. In DNA form, the CDR3 reads TGTGCCAGCAGCTTAAGGGCAGGGGGCACTGAAGCTTTCTTT. It translates to CASSLRAGGTEAFF.